One TCR beta chain is described in this entry. The antigen is not known. The sample originates from a study of early stage breast cancer tumors. Study-wide results and caveats: Compared with adjacent normal breast tissue, tumors showed about 2.5-fold greater T cell density and higher clonality. Bulk DNA sequencing of unsorted cells missed chain pairing and markers. Comparing each tissue with blood distinguished tumor from normal in about 85% of the 16 patients. Enriched TCRB sequences shared across patients were mostly commonly generated sequences.

Per the germline V gene, CDR1 is MNHEY and CDR2 is SVGAGI. The CDR3 has 15 amino acids. V gave up 4 bases and J gave up 7 bases, with 17 bases separating them. The method was immunoSEQ multiplex PCR; TCRdb's version includes in-frame clones alone and lacks a portion of them. The profile shows 25,000 to 30,000 clones, 75% to 85% of them singletons. V is TRBV6-5 and J is TRBJ1-5, with a possible D match to TRBD1 (5 bases). The source is a person in their sixties with breast cancer. The sample consisted of blood. CDR3 coding DNA: TGTGCCAGCAGTTCCACGGGGGGGTCTAGGCAGCCCCAGCATTTT. Residues: CASSSTGGSRQPQHF.